Following are 8 T cell receptor beta chains from one sample sequenced in a study of blood T cell repertoires in COVID-19. Using immunoSEQ multiplex PCR, the repertoire was profiled, and TCRdb retains in-frame clones only, with some absent. The sample has some 220,000 clones, 80% to 90% seen once. The sequenced sample consisted of PBMCs or T cells enriched from blood (not recorded which). All receptors derive from a woman aged 40 to 50 with acute COVID-19.

The rearrangement joins TRBV7-6 to TRBJ2-6; a possible D gene is TRBD1 (5 bases). CDR3 length: 13 amino acids. Trimming stripped 4 bases from V and 4 bases from J, with 5 bases between. Germline lookup yields CDR1 SGHVS and CDR2 FNYEAQ. For the CDR3, the DNA is TGTGCCAGCAGCTACAGGGGGGCCAACGTCCTGACTTTC. The encoded protein is CASSYRGANVLTF.

The chain recombines TRBV4-2 with TRBJ1-1; D possibly corresponds to TRBD1 (6 bases). Germline V CDR1 and CDR2: LGHNA, YNFKEQ. The CDR3 runs 13 residues. The V end was cut by 4 bases, the J end by 4 bases, with 10 bases between. The CDR3 loop is CASSRRGGTEAFF. The CDR3 bases are TGTGCCAGCAGCCGAAGAGGGGGCACTGAAGCTTTCTTT.

This clone was seen just once. The V call is TRBV27, the J call TRBJ2-3; no clear D gene. Germline-derived CDR1 and CDR2 are MNHEY and SMNVEV (reference sequence). This CDR3 has 13 amino acids. The ends were cut back, 3 bases at V and 6 bases at J, with 10 bases in the middle. The CDR3 sequence: CASSFLVADTQYF. In DNA form, the CDR3 reads TGTGCCAGCAGTTTCTTAGTCGCCGATACGCAGTATTTT.

The chain uses TRBV19 and TRBJ2-7, with 10 positions matching TRBD1. CDR3 length equals 15 residues. Germline CDR1 is LNHDA and CDR2 is SQIVND (reference sequence). Unmatched junction bases numbered 4, after V lost 4 bases and J lost 1 base. Here the CDR3 DNA reads TGTGCCAGTAGTAGGACAGGGGGGGATTCCTACGAGCAGTACTTC. Protein sequence: CASSRTGGDSYEQYF.

The chain employs TRBV11-2 and TRBJ1-1; D gene unclear. The germline V and J ends were trimmed by 5 bases and 10 bases, with 11 bases remaining between them. CDR1 and CDR2 (germline): SGHAT, FQNNGV. The CDR3 consists of 11 residues. CDR3 in DNA: TGTGCCAGCAGCGAAGTGTTCGGAGCTTTCTTT. Its translation: CASSEVFGAFF.

The V call is TRBV7-8, the J call TRBJ1-1; 7 positions agree with TRBD1. Germline V CDR1 and CDR2: SGHVS, FQNEAQ. With V trimmed by 7 bases and J by 6 bases, 8 bases remained unmatched. This CDR3 has 13 residues. For the CDR3, the DNA is TGTGCCAGCAAGACCTTAGGACAGGCTGAAGCTTTCTTT. It specifies CASKTLGQAEAFF.

The chain combines TRBV5-1 with TRBJ1-2, with 11 bases that match TRBD1. The trim removed 3 bases at V and 5 bases at J, leaving 0 bases unmatched. This CDR3 has 13 residues. CDR1 is SGHRS, CDR2 YFSETQ, per germline. CDR3 DNA: TGCGCCAGCAGCTGGGACAGGGGGTATGGCTACACCTTC. Encoded protein: CASSWDRGYGYTF.

This clone has only one observation. V is TRBV5-1 and J is TRBJ1-1; tentative D call: TRBD1 (6 bases). V gave up 6 bases and J gave up 3 bases, with 15 bases separating them. Germline V gives CDR1 SGHRS, CDR2 YFSETQ. The CDR3 loop spans 14 amino acids. The CDR3 sequence is CASNHRESDTEAFF. The CDR3 region has the DNA TGCGCCAGCAACCACAGGGAGAGTGACACTGAAGCTTTCTTT.